These T cell receptor beta chains were read from a single sample in a study of cytotoxic CD8 clonotypes in ibrutinib-treated CLL. Assay used: immunoSEQ multiplex PCR; TCRdb lists only in-frame clones, some missing. Here the sample spans fewer than 400,000 clones, 67% being singletons. The source was PBMCs, collected after 36 months of ibrutinib treatment. The receptors derive from a human donor with chronic lymphocytic leukemia. The CDR3 runs from the conserved cysteine through the conserved F or W.

v_call | cdr3_aa
TRBV18 | CASSPPPATDTQYF
TRBV6-4 | CASSERLAGAGELFF
TRBV29-1 | CSVAPGQNYGYTF
TRBV19 | CASSIGPGQYHEQYF
TRBV7-2 | CASSLDGTRVNEQFF
TRBV9 | CASSTVGDRAEAFF
TRBV29-1 | CSVETSGSSYNEQFF
TRBV21-1 | CASSGLAGETQYF
TRBV9 | CASSVEMLPSSYNEQFF
TRBV5-6 | CATPPPGREGYEQYF
TRBV10-3 | CAISLQGYEQYF
TRBV6-6 | CASSYSMGLRYEQYF
TRBV9 | CASSVASANEQFF
TRBV5-1 | CASSLEGRIYGYTF
TRBV7-2 | CASSLGGSAYEQYF
TRBV19 | CASSQGASNQPQHF
TRBV2 | CASSENLGETQYF
TRBV15 | CATSARAYNSPLHF
TRBV27 | CASSLAGGTYEQYF
TRBV11-3 | CASSLVLGGYEQYF
TRBV7-7 | CASSLVTGTLTPEELFF
TRBV5-1 | CASSLGIYNEQFF
TRBV2 | CASSKGLANLSYEQYF
TRBV27 | CASSLAGANEQFF